The rows below give T cell receptor beta chains drawn from one sample of a study of OX40 agonist ivuxolimab in advanced cancers. Assay used: immunoSEQ multiplex PCR; TCRdb lists only in-frame clones, some missing. The data hold 90,000 or so clones, with 89% observed a single time. This material consisted of CD4+ or CD8+ T cells sorted from blood, taken in a trial of the OX40 agonist ivuxolimab. The receptors were gathered from an adult with an advanced solid tumor such as melanoma, head and neck, liver or kidney cancer. Both conserved end residues are part of each CDR3. The order of the fields is D gene, CDR3 length, clone size, J gene, V gene, CDR3 protein, CDR3 DNA. D genes are given only for firm matches. Size values are once, few and many counts, or a class for expanded clones, and some rows have none.

D: -
length: 13
size: -
J: TRBJ1-5
V: TRBV7-3
CDR3: CASSLGPNQPQHF
DNA: TGTGCCAGCAGCTTAGGGCCAAATCAGCCCCAGCATTTT

D: -
length: 16
size: -
J: TRBJ1-1
V: TRBV6-5
CDR3: CASSYSRGRGGTEAFF
DNA: TGTGCCAGCAGTTACTCGAGAGGCAGGGGCGGAACTGAAGCTTTCTTT

D: -
length: 14
size: -
J: TRBJ1-1
V: TRBV30
CDR3: CAWSAGVEGTEAFF
DNA: TGTGCCTGGAGTGCAGGGGTGGAGGGCACTGAAGCTTTCTTT

D: -
length: 13
size: -
J: TRBJ2-7
V: TRBV7-2
CDR3: CASSLVQGHEQYF
DNA: TGTGCCAGCAGCTTAGTACAGGGCCACGAGCAGTACTTC

D: TRBD1
length: 15
size: -
J: TRBJ2-2
V: TRBV5-1
CDR3: CASSLVQGASGELFF
DNA: TGCGCCAGCAGCTTGGTACAGGGGGCGAGTGGGGAGCTGTTTTTT

D: -
length: 15
size: -
J: TRBJ1-3
V: TRBV7-2
CDR3: CASSSYGRTGNTIYF
DNA: TGTGCCAGCAGCTCTTATGGACGGACTGGAAACACCATATATTTT

D: -
length: 15
size: once
J: TRBJ2-7
V: TRBV4-3
CDR3: CASSQGPGQLYEQYF
DNA: TGCGCCAGCAGCCAAGGCCCGGGACAACTCTACGAGCAGTACTTC

D: -
length: 20
size: -
J: TRBJ1-2
V: TRBV7-3
CDR3: CASSLKRDSLIRPGSRGYTF
DNA: TGTGCCAGCAGCTTAAAACGGGATTCCCTAATAAGGCCGGGTTCGAGGGGCTACACCTTC

D: -
length: 15
size: -
J: TRBJ1-1
V: TRBV21-1
CDR3: CGSCNLRGRGTEAFF
DNA: TGTGGCAGCTGTAACCTCAGGGGGCGGGGCACTGAAGCTTTCTTT

D: TRBD2
length: 15
size: -
J: TRBJ2-3
V: TRBV7-2
CDR3: CASSLGTSGADTQYF
DNA: TGTGCCAGCAGCTTGGGGACTAGCGGAGCAGATACGCAGTATTTT

D: -
length: 14
size: -
J: TRBJ1-2
V: TRBV30
CDR3: CAWSNPPNNYGYTF
DNA: TGTGCCTGGAGCAATCCCCCCAATAACTATGGCTACACCTTC

D: -
length: 14
size: -
J: TRBJ1-1
V: TRBV7-2
CDR3: CASSLGPANTEAFF
DNA: TGTGCCAGCAGCTTAGGTCCGGCGAACACTGAAGCTTTCTTT

D: TRBD1
length: 16
size: -
J: TRBJ2-5
V: TRBV5-1
CDR3: CASSGRIKTGAETQYF
DNA: TGCGCCAGCAGCGGAAGGATAAAGACAGGGGCCGAGACCCAGTACTTC

D: -
length: 14
size: -
J: TRBJ2-7
V: TRBV18
CDR3: CASSPPVANYEQYF
DNA: TGTGCCAGCTCACCACCGGTAGCGAACTACGAGCAGTACTTC

D: -
length: 13
size: -
J: TRBJ1-1
V: TRBV6-1
CDR3: CASSEAEGTEAFF
DNA: TGTGCCAGCAGTGAAGCCGAGGGTACTGAAGCTTTCTTT

D: -
length: 19
size: -
J: TRBJ2-1
V: TRBV5-1
CDR3: CASSSPGQGASGGSNEQFF
DNA: TGCGCCAGCAGCTCCCCGGGACAGGGGGCTAGCGGGGGGTCCAATGAGCAGTTCTTC

D: -
length: 17
size: -
J: TRBJ1-1
V: TRBV7-2
CDR3: CASSNGAPDFQNTEAFF
DNA: TGTGCCAGCAGCAATGGGGCCCCGGACTTCCAGAACACTGAAGCTTTCTTT

D: -
length: 14
size: -
J: TRBJ1-1
V: TRBV30
CDR3: CAWSPGLGLTEAFF
DNA: TGTGCCTGGAGTCCTGGTTTGGGGCTTACTGAAGCTTTCTTT

D: TRBD1
length: 17
size: few
J: TRBJ2-7
V: TRBV19
CDR3: CASSIPTRTGLTYEQYF
DNA: TGTGCCAGTAGTATACCCACCCGGACAGGCCTTACCTACGAGCAGTACTTC

D: TRBD1
length: 13
size: -
J: TRBJ1-1
V: TRBV4-3
CDR3: CASSHDRGVEAFF
DNA: TGCGCCAGCAGCCACGACAGGGGGGTTGAAGCTTTCTTT

D: TRBD2
length: 16
size: -
J: TRBJ2-2
V: TRBV18
CDR3: CASSPIRGGDTGELFF
DNA: TGTGCCAGCTCACCAATCCGCGGGGGGGACACCGGGGAGCTGTTTTTT

D: -
length: 14
size: -
J: TRBJ1-1
V: TRBV19
CDR3: CASSMGVENTEAFF
DNA: TGTGCCAGTAGTATGGGGGTGGAGAACACTGAAGCTTTCTTT

D: -
length: 14
size: few
J: TRBJ1-1
V: TRBV18
CDR3: CASSRLEGTARDFF
DNA: TGTGCCAGCTCACGGCTCGAGGGGACTGCAAGGGATTTCTTT

D: TRBD2
length: 17
size: -
J: TRBJ2-1
V: TRBV28
CDR3: CASSFVPGTSVHNEQFF
DNA: TGTGCCAGCAGTTTCGTACCGGGGACTAGCGTCCACAATGAGCAGTTCTTC

D: -
length: 14
size: -
J: TRBJ2-3
V: TRBV2
CDR3: CASRATGHGDTQYF
DNA: TGTGCCAGCAGGGCCACAGGCCATGGAGATACGCAGTATTTT

D: TRBD1
length: 15
size: -
J: TRBJ1-1
V: TRBV6-6
CDR3: CASSSPGGENTEAFF
DNA: TGTGCCAGCAGTTCCCCAGGGGGCGAGAACACTGAAGCTTTCTTT

D: -
length: 16
size: -
J: TRBJ2-3
V: TRBV29-1
CDR3: CSVLGQQYLSADTQYF
DNA: TGCAGCGTTTTAGGTCAACAATACCTCTCCGCAGATACGCAGTATTTT

D: -
length: 17
size: -
J: TRBJ2-3
V: TRBV5-6
CDR3: CASSLALTGLSSDTQYF
DNA: TGTGCCAGCAGCTTGGCCCTTACAGGGTTGAGTTCAGATACGCAGTATTTT

D: -
length: 13
size: -
J: TRBJ1-3
V: TRBV6-6
CDR3: CASRVAGGNTIYF
DNA: TGTGCCAGCAGGGTCGCGGGCGGAAACACCATATATTTT

D: -
length: 14
size: -
J: TRBJ1-1
V: TRBV9
CDR3: CASSSGQTHTEAFF
DNA: TGTGCCAGCAGCTCAGGACAGACACACACTGAAGCTTTCTTT

D: -
length: 14
size: -
J: TRBJ1-5
V: TRBV15
CDR3: CATSSGTPGQPQHF
DNA: TGTGCCACCAGCAGTGGGACTCCTGGACAACCCCAGCATTTT

D: TRBD1
length: 14
size: -
J: TRBJ2-1
V: TRBV19
CDR3: CASSIETGLNEQFF
DNA: TGTGCCAGTAGTATAGAGACAGGGTTGAATGAGCAGTTCTTC

D: TRBD1
length: 13
size: -
J: TRBJ1-5
V: TRBV30
CDR3: CAWGTGINQPQHF
DNA: TGTGCCTGGGGGACAGGGATCAATCAGCCCCAGCATTTT

D: -
length: 14
size: -
J: TRBJ1-1
V: TRBV19
CDR3: CASKNQQANTEAFF
DNA: TGTGCCAGTAAGAACCAGCAGGCGAACACTGAAGCTTTCTTT

D: TRBD1
length: 12
size: few
J: TRBJ2-7
V: TRBV30
CDR3: CAGQGGSYEQYF
DNA: TGTGCCGGACAGGGGGGAAGCTACGAGCAGTACTTC

D: -
length: 14
size: -
J: TRBJ2-2
V: TRBV11-2
CDR3: CASSLDRGAGELFF
DNA: TGTGCCAGCAGCTTAGATCGTGGAGCAGGGGAGCTGTTTTTT

D: -
length: 16
size: -
J: TRBJ2-7
V: TRBV15
CDR3: CATSRDETGVTYEQYF
DNA: TGTGCCACCAGCAGAGATGAGACGGGAGTCACCTACGAGCAGTACTTC

D: -
length: 12
size: -
J: TRBJ2-7
V: TRBV7-2
CDR3: CASSLLGNEQYF
DNA: TGTGCCAGCAGCTTATTAGGGAACGAGCAGTACTTC

D: -
length: 16
size: -
J: TRBJ1-6
V: TRBV4-1
CDR3: CASSQDGGSYNSPLHF
DNA: TGCGCCAGCAGCCAAGATGGTGGCTCCTATAATTCACCCCTCCACTTT

D: TRBD1
length: 14
size: -
J: TRBJ1-2
V: TRBV11-2
CDR3: CASSVGQWNYGYTF
DNA: TGTGCCAGCAGCGTGGGACAGTGGAACTATGGCTACACCTTC

D: -
length: 16
size: -
J: TRBJ2-3
V: TRBV30
CDR3: CAWSVLGAPYPDTQYF
DNA: TGTGCCTGGAGTGTACTCGGGGCCCCTTACCCAGATACGCAGTATTTT

D: -
length: 11
size: once
J: TRBJ2-7
V: TRBV28
CDR3: CASRASYEQYF
DNA: TGTGCCAGCAGGGCGAGCTACGAGCAGTACTTC

D: -
length: 14
size: -
J: TRBJ1-1
V: TRBV28
CDR3: CASSLTMGNTEAFF
DNA: TGTGCCAGCAGTTTAACCATGGGCAACACTGAAGCTTTCTTT

D: -
length: 16
size: -
J: TRBJ2-7
V: TRBV15
CDR3: CATSRLGQISSYEQYF
DNA: TGTGCCACCAGCAGATTAGGACAGATCAGCTCCTACGAGCAGTACTTC

D: TRBD1
length: 14
size: -
J: TRBJ2-7
V: TRBV6-5
CDR3: CASTPTGGLYEQYF
DNA: TGTGCCAGTACCCCGACAGGGGGCTTATACGAGCAGTACTTC

D: -
length: 16
size: -
J: TRBJ1-1
V: TRBV27
CDR3: CASTLYPAQGDTEAFF
DNA: TGTGCCAGCACCCTCTACCCAGCACAGGGAGACACTGAAGCTTTCTTT

D: TRBD1
length: 17
size: -
J: TRBJ1-1
V: TRBV7-9
CDR3: CASSQPRDSHMNTEAFF
DNA: TGTGCCAGCAGCCAACCCCGGGACAGCCACATGAACACTGAAGCTTTCTTT

D: -
length: 13
size: -
J: TRBJ2-7
V: TRBV28
CDR3: CASRSGQTYEQYF
DNA: TGTGCCAGCAGGTCGGGACAAACCTACGAGCAGTACTTC

D: TRBD2
length: 19
size: -
J: TRBJ2-5
V: TRBV10-3
CDR3: CAISERGLAGGPRQETQYF
DNA: TGTGCCATCAGTGAACGGGGACTAGCGGGAGGGCCTCGGCAAGAGACCCAGTACTTC

D: TRBD1
length: 15
size: -
J: TRBJ1-6
V: TRBV5-1
CDR3: CASSLGQGHNSPLHF
DNA: TGCGCCAGCAGCTTGGGACAGGGTCATAATTCACCCCTCCACTTT

D: TRBD1
length: 15
size: few
J: TRBJ1-5
V: TRBV7-9
CDR3: CASSGQGAGNQPQHF
DNA: TGTGCCAGCAGCGGACAGGGGGCCGGCAATCAGCCCCAGCATTTT

D: -
length: 14
size: few
J: TRBJ2-4
V: TRBV5-6
CDR3: CASSLLGAKNIQYF
DNA: TGTGCCAGCAGCTTGTTGGGAGCCAAAAACATTCAGTACTTC

D: -
length: 13
size: -
J: TRBJ1-2
V: TRBV9
CDR3: CASSVDIEGGYTF
DNA: TGTGCCAGCAGCGTTGATATTGAGGGGGGCTACACCTTC

D: -
length: 15
size: -
J: TRBJ2-3
V: TRBV5-4
CDR3: CASSLGGMGADTQYF
DNA: TGTGCCAGCAGCTTGGGAGGGATGGGGGCAGATACGCAGTATTTT

D: -
length: 13
size: once
J: TRBJ2-7
V: TRBV7-8
CDR3: CASSLRGSYEQYF
DNA: TGTGCCAGCAGCTTAAGGGGTTCCTACGAGCAGTACTTC

D: -
length: 15
size: -
J: TRBJ1-5
V: TRBV6-5
CDR3: CASSPPGDSNQPQHF
DNA: TGTGCCAGCAGCCCACCAGGGGATAGCAATCAGCCCCAGCATTTT

D: TRBD1
length: 14
size: -
J: TRBJ1-5
V: TRBV6-6
CDR3: CASRRTGAGQPQHF
DNA: TGTGCCAGCAGACGGACAGGGGCCGGTCAGCCCCAGCATTTT

D: -
length: 15
size: -
J: TRBJ1-2
V: TRBV2
CDR3: CASSEAAGVLSGYTF
DNA: TGTGCCAGCAGTGAAGCGGCCGGGGTACTTTCTGGCTACACCTTC